This TCR beta chain was captured by sequencing in a study of control samples from healthy donors and cancer patients. This table comes from immunoSEQ multiplex PCR, and its TCRdb copy is limited to in-frame clones, with some not included. In the table there are 35,000 to 45,000 clones, approximately 87% of which are singletons. V gave up 4 bases and J gave up 4 bases, with 21 bases separating them. This CDR3 spans 18 amino acids. Germline V gives CDR1 SGHRS, CDR2 YFSETQ. The material sequenced was blood. This TCR was sampled from a man aged 55 to 70 in good health. The chain couples TRBV5-1 to TRBJ1-6, with D hard to call. CDR3 nucleotide sequence: TGCGCCAGCAGCCCGAATATCGACGGACTGGCGTATAATTCACCCCTCCACTTT. Protein product: CASSPNIDGLAYNSPLHF.